This T cell receptor (beta chain) was found in a study of blood T cells in healthy people across ages. Notes on the study in general: Higher diversity, along with more naive CD4+ cells, distinguished long-lived donors from aged donors.

The count of this clonotype is one. Its cognate antigen is unknown. The CDR3 contains 17 residues. Germline CDR1 reads MDHEN; CDR2 reads SYDVKM. V lost 1 base and J lost 5; bases outside the gene matches: 11. A J-beta primer mix and a sample-barcoded 5' primer were used in a second PCR of about 6 to 12 cycles. TCRdb redid the calling of the 5' RACE reads with MiXCR, one entry per CDR3 protein. The sample includes some 760,000 distinct CDR3 sequences, roughly 25% of them seen just once. The same sample was also studied in work on T cells of mothers and their children.

Sequences were obtained from blood. The V call is TRBV28, the J call TRBJ2-4, with TRBD2 matching 7 bases. The sequence came from a boy aged 5-17 years in good health. The CDR3 DNA reads TGTGCCAGCAGTTTATTTTATGGGGGGGTCCCCCAAAACATTCAGTACTTC. It specifies CASSLFYGGVPQNIQYF.